Below, one TCR beta chain is given with its context. The CDR3 loop spans 15 amino acids. Losses at the gene ends were 4 bases for V and 5 bases for J; bases not matched to a gene: 10. Germline V gene sequence: CDR1 SGHTA, CDR2 FQGTGA. The data were taken from a study of monozygotic twins with cystic fibrosis. TCRdb's table, derived via immunoSEQ multiplex PCR, lists solely in-frame clones and lacks some. This table holds approximately 32,000 clones, 96% found once. The clonotype was recovered from a girl aged 2-9 years with cystic fibrosis. This sequence joins TRBV7-3 and TRBJ2-5, with 7 bases aligning to TRBD2. Sequenced input: blood. This CDR3 is CASSSQLTAGETQYF. The CDR3 DNA sequence: TGTGCCAGCAGCTCTCAACTGACAGCGGGGGAGACCCAGTACTTC.